The source of this T cell receptor beta chain is a study of CD8+ T cells in alopecia areata. This clone was observed a handful of times. Trimming left V 0 bases short and J 3 bases short, with 10 bases between. This CDR3 has 14 residues. Germline values: CDR1 SGHRS, CDR2 YFSETQ. cDNA reverse transcribed from extracted RNA served as the sequencing template. TCRdb's copy holds only in-frame clones and misses some; the assay was immunoSEQ multiplex PCR. The data hold around 35,000 clones, with around 57% observed a single time. For a few of the biomarker-study patients, the CD4+ cells were further sorted so as to obtain CD25+CD127- cells. Lesional scalp tissue (obtained by punch biopsy) and peripheral blood were collected from alopecia areata patients. PBMCs served as the source from which CD4+ and CD8+ T cells were sorted.

This sequence originates from a human donor with alopecia areata. Sequencing was performed on CD4+ Tregs sorted from blood. The chain links TRBV5-1 to TRBJ2-7; D assignment may be TRBD1 or TRBD2 (7 bases each). The CDR3 coding sequence is TGCGCCAGCAGCTTGGTCAGGGGGGGCTACGAGCAGTACTTC. Translated: CASSLVRGGYEQYF.